The next 2 T cell receptor beta chains were all read from a single sample in a study of Ad26.COV2.S vaccination and SARS-CoV-2 variants. Here immunoSEQ multiplex PCR was the method, and the copy in TCRdb shows in-frame clones only, minus some. Among 300,000 to 400,000 clones listed, around 90% were seen once. Stated treatment: some 20 received Ad26.COV2.S at low or high dose, single or two shots; 5 received placebo; per-sample allocation not given. Sample collection was performed on day 63 after the first vaccine or placebo injection. The sequences come from peripheral blood, collected in a trial of Ad26.COV2.S vaccine versus placebo. Every receptor here comes from a person aged 18 to 65 who received the Ad26.COV2.S COVID-19 vaccine or a placebo.

The rearrangement links TRBV27 to TRBJ2-1, with TRBD1 identical over 7 bases. The J segment lost 3 bases and the V segment lost 2 bases, leaving 7 bases of the junction unmatched. Germline CDR1 is MNHEY and CDR2 is SMNVEV (reference sequence). This CDR3 comprises 16 residues. CDR3 loop: CASSLEQGNNYNEQFF. CDR3 coding DNA: TGTGCCAGCAGTTTAGAACAGGGGAACAACTACAATGAGCAGTTCTTC.

The chain uses TRBV9 and TRBJ2-1, with TRBD2 identical over 7 bases. V lost 4 bases and J lost 5; bases outside the gene matches: 9. The germline V gene encodes CDR1 SGDLS and CDR2 YYNGEE. There are 15 residues in the CDR3. CDR3 in amino acids: CASSPSSGLNNEQFF. Written as DNA, the CDR3 is TGTGCCAGCAGCCCATCCTCGGGACTAAACAATGAGCAGTTCTTC.